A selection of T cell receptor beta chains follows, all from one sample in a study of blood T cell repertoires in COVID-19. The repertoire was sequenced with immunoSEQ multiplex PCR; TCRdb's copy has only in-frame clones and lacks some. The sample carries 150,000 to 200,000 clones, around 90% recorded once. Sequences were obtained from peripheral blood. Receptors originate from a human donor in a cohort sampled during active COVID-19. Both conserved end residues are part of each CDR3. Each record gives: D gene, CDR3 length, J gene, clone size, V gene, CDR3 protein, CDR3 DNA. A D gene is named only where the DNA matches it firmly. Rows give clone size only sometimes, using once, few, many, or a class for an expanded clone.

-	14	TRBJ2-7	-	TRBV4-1	CASSQGPQGNEQYF	TGCGCCAGCAGTCAAGGACCCCAGGGAAATGAGCAGTACTTC
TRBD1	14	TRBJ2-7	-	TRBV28	CASRPQGLLNEQYF	TGTGCCAGCAGACCACAGGGGTTACTAAACGAGCAGTACTTC
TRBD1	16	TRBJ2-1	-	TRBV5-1	CASSLVAGGFLNEQFF	TGCGCCAGCAGCTTGGTGGCAGGGGGTTTTCTAAATGAGCAGTTCTTC
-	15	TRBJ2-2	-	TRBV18	CASSQLALNTGELFF	TGTGCCAGCTCACAGTTAGCCTTGAACACCGGGGAGCTGTTTTTT
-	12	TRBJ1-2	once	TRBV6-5	CASSSPVAGYTF	TGTGCCAGCAGCAGCCCGGTAGCTGGCTACACCTTC
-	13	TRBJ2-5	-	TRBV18	CASSPGQGETQYF	TGTGCCAGCTCACCAGGGCAGGGAGAGACCCAGTACTTC
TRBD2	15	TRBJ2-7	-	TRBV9	CASSVAAGGSSEQYF	TGTGCCAGCAGCGTAGCGGCGGGGGGGAGTTCCGAGCAGTACTTC
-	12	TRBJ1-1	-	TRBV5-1	CASSLEAGQAFF	TGCGCCAGCAGCCTCGAGGCGGGTCAAGCTTTCTTT
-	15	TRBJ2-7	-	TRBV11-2	CASSLDLTGSYEQYF	TGTGCCAGCAGCTTAGACTTGACAGGCTCCTACGAGCAGTACTTC
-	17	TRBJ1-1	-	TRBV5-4	CASSSGTAGLLNTEAFF	TGTGCCAGCAGCTCCGGGACTGCTGGGCTGCTGAACACTGAAGCTTTCTTT
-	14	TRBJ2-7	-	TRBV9	CASSVDGSGYEQYF	TGTGCCAGCAGCGTAGACGGGAGTGGGTACGAGCAGTACTTC
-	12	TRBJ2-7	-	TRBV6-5	CASRGTYYEQYF	TGTGCCAGCAGGGGCACCTACTACGAGCAGTACTTC
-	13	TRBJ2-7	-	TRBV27	CATWRGQGYEQYF	TGTGCCACCTGGAGGGGGCAGGGCTACGAGCAGTACTTC
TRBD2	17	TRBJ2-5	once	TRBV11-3	CASSLLVAGGPQETQYF	TGTGCCAGCAGCTTATTAGTAGCGGGGGGACCCCAAGAGACCCAGTACTTC
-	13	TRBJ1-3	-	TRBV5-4	CASSLATGNTIYF	TGTGCCAGCAGCTTGGCTACTGGAAACACCATATATTTT
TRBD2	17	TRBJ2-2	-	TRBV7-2	CASSLWAGGFGAGELFF	TGTGCCAGCAGCTTATGGGCGGGGGGTTTTGGGGCCGGGGAGCTGTTTTTT
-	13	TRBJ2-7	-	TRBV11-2	CASSPRVFYEQYF	TGTGCCAGCAGCCCACGAGTTTTCTACGAGCAGTACTTC
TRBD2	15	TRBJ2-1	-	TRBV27	CASKEKREGNNEQFF	TGTGCCAGCAAAGAAAAGCGGGAGGGAAACAATGAGCAGTTCTTC
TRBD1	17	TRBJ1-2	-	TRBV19	CASSPANPGTDPLGYTF	TGTGCCAGTAGTCCTGCGAACCCCGGGACAGACCCCCTTGGCTACACCTTC
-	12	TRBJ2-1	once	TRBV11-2	CASSLKSYEQFF	TGTGCCAGCAGCTTAAAATCCTATGAGCAGTTCTTC
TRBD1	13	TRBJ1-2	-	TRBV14	CASSPLRQGGYTF	TGTGCCAGCAGCCCACTAAGACAGGGGGGCTACACCTTC
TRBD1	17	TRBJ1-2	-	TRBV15	CATSRDRLTGSNYGYTF	TGTGCCACCAGCAGAGATAGGTTGACAGGGTCTAACTATGGCTACACCTTC
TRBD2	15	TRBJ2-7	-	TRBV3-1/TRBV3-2	CASSPSLAGAYEQYF	TGTGCCAGCAGCCCCTCCCTAGCGGGTGCCTACGAGCAGTACTTC
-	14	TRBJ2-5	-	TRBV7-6	CASSLELAQETQYF	TGTGCCAGCAGCTTAGAACTAGCCCAAGAGACCCAGTACTTC
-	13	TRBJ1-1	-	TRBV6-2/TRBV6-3	CASSSFENTEAFF	TGTGCCAGCAGTAGCTTCGAGAACACTGAAGCTTTCTTT